This TCR beta chain was documented in a study of blood T cell repertoires in COVID-19 (dated by TCRdb to about 2020). A note on the overall study: Samples from collaborators originated in the United States, Italy and Spain and spanned both the acute and convalescent phases of COVID-19. The material from the prospective study consisted of cDNA or gDNA derived from T cells, B-cell-depleted T cells, or PBMCs. The dataset comprised deeply sampled blood TCRbeta repertoires from subjects exposed to, actively infected with, or recovered from COVID-19. The repertoires were released in a freely available public database intended as a resource for research on the immune response to SARS-CoV-2. The samples were drawn from the first 160 participants of the ongoing ImmuneRACE study and from 1,200 or so subjects provided by 6 global collaborators. The sample metadata nearly always contained a de-identified subject ID, COVID-19 status, age in years and sex. Where HLA class I and class II types were available, the types were taken from metadata supplied by the sample provider, not from assay-based typing. Findings and caveats that apply to the study as a whole: The amount of clinical and demographic metadata varied by source and participant and was provided uncurated.

The count of this clone is one. Its antigen is not yet known. Base qualities were left out, and no much larger clone turns up one base away. Whole blood was collected in K2EDTA tubes by collaborating institutions according to the institutions' own protocols. For TCRbeta analysis, collaborators shipped samples as frozen whole blood, isolated PBMCs, or DNA extracted from either of those sample types. TCRbeta CDR3 regions were amplified from genomic DNA using the immunoSEQ Assay, a bias-controlled multiplex PCR. The source study handled its data this way. The number of nucleated cells in each sample was estimated by amplification of reference gene primers within the assay. To quantify the absolute abundance of each unique TCRbeta CDR3 rearrangement, sequence reads were collapsed and filtered. For each sample, productive Simpson clonality was calculated as the square root of Simpson's diversity index over productive rearrangements. What TCRdb holds here is the immuneACCESS table cut down to in-frame rearrangements. Part of the clones is not present; checked against another copy, under half of the missing clones reflect an unresolved V gene, and the others are unexplained. V, J and clone size derive from that table, while D and trimming were established from the DNA sequence. Within this sample are around 77,000 clones, with around three quarters of them counted one time only. The ten top clones hold 25% to 30% of the sample.

This receptor was identified in a woman older than 75 with active or convalescent COVID-19. Sequencing was performed on peripheral blood.

In nucleotide form, the sequence is TGCGCCAGCAGCTCTAGACAGGGGGCTATTCAGTACTTC. This translates into CASSSRQGAIQYF. Rearrangement joined TRBV5-1 to TRBJ2-4; TRBD1 agrees with 10 junctional bases. Compared with germline, V lacks 3 bases and J lacks 10 bases; bases without a gene match: 4. CDR1 and CDR2 are drawn from the germline V gene: SGHRS, YFSETQ. The CDR3 sequence holds 13 residues, the cysteine and phenylalanine included. The read is trimmed to its CDR3 DNA, 39 bases read in frame from base 1.